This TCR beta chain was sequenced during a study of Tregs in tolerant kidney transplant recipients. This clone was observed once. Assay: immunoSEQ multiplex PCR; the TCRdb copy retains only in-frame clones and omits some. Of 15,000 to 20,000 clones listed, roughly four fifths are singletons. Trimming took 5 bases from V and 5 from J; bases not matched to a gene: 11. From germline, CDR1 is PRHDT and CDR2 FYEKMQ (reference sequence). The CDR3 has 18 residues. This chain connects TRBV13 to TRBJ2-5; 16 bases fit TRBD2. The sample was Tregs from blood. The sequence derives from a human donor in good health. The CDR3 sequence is CASSPPGLAGGPRETQYF. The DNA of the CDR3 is TGTGCCAGCAGCCCCCCGGGACTAGCGGGGGGGCCGAGGGAGACCCAGTACTTC. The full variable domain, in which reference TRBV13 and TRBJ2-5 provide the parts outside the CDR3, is AAGVIQSPRHLIKEKRETATLKCYPIPRHDTVYWYQQGPGQDPQFLISFYEKMQSDKGSIPDRFSAQQFSDYHSELNMSSLELGDSALYFCASSPPGLAGGPRETQYFGPGTRLLVL.